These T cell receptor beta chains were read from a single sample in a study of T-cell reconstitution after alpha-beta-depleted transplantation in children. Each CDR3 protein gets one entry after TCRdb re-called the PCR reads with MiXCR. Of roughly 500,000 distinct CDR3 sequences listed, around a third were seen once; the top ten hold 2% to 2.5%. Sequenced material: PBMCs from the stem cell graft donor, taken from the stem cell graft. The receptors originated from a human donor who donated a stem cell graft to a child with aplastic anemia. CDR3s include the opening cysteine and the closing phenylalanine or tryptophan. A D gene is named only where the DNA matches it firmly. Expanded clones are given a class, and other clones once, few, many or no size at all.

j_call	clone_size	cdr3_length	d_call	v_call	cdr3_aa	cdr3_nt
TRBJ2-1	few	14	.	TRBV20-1	CSARDPRQASEQFF	TGCAGTGCTAGAGACCCCAGACAGGCTAGTGAGCAGTTCTTC
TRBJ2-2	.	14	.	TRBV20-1	CSATQRPNTGELFF	TGCAGTGCAACCCAGCGGCCGAACACCGGGGAGCTGTTTTTT
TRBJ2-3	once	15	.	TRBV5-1	CASSFQGGWSDTQYF	TGCGCCAGCAGCTTTCAGGGAGGATGGTCAGATACGCAGTATTTT
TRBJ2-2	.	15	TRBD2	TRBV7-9	CASSRGLVSPGELFF	TGTGCCAGCAGCAGGGGACTAGTTAGCCCCGGGGAGCTGTTTTTT
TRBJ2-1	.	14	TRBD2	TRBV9	CASSASGREGEQFF	TGTGCCAGCAGTGCTAGCGGGAGAGAGGGTGAGCAGTTCTTC
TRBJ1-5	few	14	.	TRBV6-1	CASTLEGSNQPQHF	TGTGCCAGCACCTTGGAAGGCAGCAATCAGCCCCAGCATTTT
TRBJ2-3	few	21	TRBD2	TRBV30	CAWSVLPGRLAGGGESDTQYF	TGTGCCTGGAGTGTACTGCCCGGACGGCTAGCGGGGGGAGGGGAATCAGATACGCAGTATTTT
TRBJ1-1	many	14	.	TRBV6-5	CASSVRRLNTEAFF	TGTGCCAGCAGCGTTCGACGGTTGAACACTGAAGCTTTCTTT
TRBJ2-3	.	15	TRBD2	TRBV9	CASSAGTSEGDTQYF	TGTGCCAGCAGCGCCGGGACTAGCGAGGGAGATACGCAGTATTTT
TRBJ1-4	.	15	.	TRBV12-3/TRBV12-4	CASSLLSLGNEKLFF	TGTGCCAGCAGTTTACTATCCCTTGGGAATGAAAAACTGTTTTTT
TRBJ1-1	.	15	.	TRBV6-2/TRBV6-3	CASSYRRSMNTEAFF	TGTGCCAGCAGTTACCGGCGTTCCATGAACACTGAAGCTTTCTTT
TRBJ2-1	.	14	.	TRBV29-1	CSVEDASVYNEQFF	TGCAGCGTTGAAGATGCGTCTGTATACAATGAGCAGTTCTTC
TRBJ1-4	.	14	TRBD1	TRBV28	CASSETGGREKLFF	TGTGCCAGCAGCGAAACAGGGGGCCGGGAAAAACTGTTTTTT
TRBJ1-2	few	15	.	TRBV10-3	CAIRSGHGLDYGYTF	TGTGCCATCAGGAGCGGACACGGCCTTGACTATGGCTACACCTTC
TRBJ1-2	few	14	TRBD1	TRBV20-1	CSATGTGVQHGYTF	TGCAGTGCCACCGGGACAGGGGTTCAACATGGCTACACCTTC
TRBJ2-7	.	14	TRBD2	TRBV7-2	CASSLVAGGYEQYF	TGTGCCAGCAGCTTAGTTGCGGGAGGGTACGAGCAGTACTTC
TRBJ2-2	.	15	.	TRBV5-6	CASSPLTVNTGELFF	TGTGCCAGCAGCCCCCTAACGGTGAACACCGGGGAGCTGTTTTTT
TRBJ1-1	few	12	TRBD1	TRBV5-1	CASRSEGAEAFF	TGCGCCAGCAGGTCTGAGGGGGCGGAGGCTTTCTTT
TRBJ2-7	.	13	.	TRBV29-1	CSVELGSPYEQYF	TGCAGCGTTGAGCTGGGTAGTCCCTACGAGCAGTACTTC
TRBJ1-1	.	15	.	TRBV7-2	CASSLGTRSGTEAFF	TGTGCCAGCAGCTTAGGGACGCGATCGGGGACTGAAGCTTTCTTT
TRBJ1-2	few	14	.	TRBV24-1	CATSPAGRNYGYTF	TGTGCCACCAGTCCGGCAGGTCGAAACTATGGCTACACCTTC
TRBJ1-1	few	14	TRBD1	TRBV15	CATSDDRVGTEAFF	TGTGCCACCAGCGACGACAGGGTAGGCACTGAAGCTTTCTTT
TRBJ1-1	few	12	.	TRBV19	CASSYTNTEAFF	TGTGCCAGTAGTTACACGAACACTGAAGCTTTCTTT
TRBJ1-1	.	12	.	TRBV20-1	CSARSGYTEAFF	TGCAGTGCTAGATCGGGGTACACTGAAGCTTTCTTT
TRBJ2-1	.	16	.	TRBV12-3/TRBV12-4	CASSLGFGSPIDEQFF	TGTGCCAGCAGTTTAGGTTTCGGGAGTCCGATCGATGAGCAGTTCTTC
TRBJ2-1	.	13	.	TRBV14	CASSQVRFDEQFF	TGTGCCAGCAGCCAAGTTCGCTTCGATGAGCAGTTCTTC
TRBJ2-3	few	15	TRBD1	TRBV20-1	CSARVGTGGQDTQYF	TGCAGTGCTAGAGTAGGCACAGGGGGGCAAGATACGCAGTATTTT
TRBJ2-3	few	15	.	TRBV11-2	CASSLVGVKTDTQYF	TGTGCCAGCAGCTTAGTGGGAGTCAAAACAGATACGCAGTATTTT
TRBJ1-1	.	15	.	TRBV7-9	CASSSSGPPNTEAFF	TGTGCCAGCAGCTCTTCGGGACCCCCGAACACTGAAGCTTTCTTT
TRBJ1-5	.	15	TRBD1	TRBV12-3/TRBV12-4	CASSDGRTGLEPQHF	TGTGCCAGCAGTGATGGTCGGACAGGGCTGGAGCCCCAGCATTTT
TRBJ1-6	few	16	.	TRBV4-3	CASSQDPGTYNSPLHF	TGCGCCAGCAGCCAAGATCCCGGGACGTATAATTCACCCCTCCACTTT
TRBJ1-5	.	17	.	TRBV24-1	CATSPAGIGLSNQPQHF	TGTGCCACCAGTCCGGCAGGGATAGGCCTTAGCAATCAGCCCCAGCATTTT
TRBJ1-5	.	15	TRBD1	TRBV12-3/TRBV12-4	CASSLGDRTNQPQHF	TGTGCCAGCAGTTTAGGGGACAGGACCAATCAGCCCCAGCATTTT
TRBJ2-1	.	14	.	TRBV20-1	CSARELAGYNEQFF	TGCAGTGCTAGAGAGCTGGCGGGTTACAATGAGCAGTTCTTC
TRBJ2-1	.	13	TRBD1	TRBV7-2	CASGTGSHNEQFF	TGTGCCAGCGGGACAGGGTCCCACAATGAGCAGTTCTTC
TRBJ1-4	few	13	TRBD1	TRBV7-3	CASSLGQNEKLFF	TGTGCCAGCAGCCTGGGACAGAATGAAAAACTGTTTTTT
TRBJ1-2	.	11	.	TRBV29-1	CSVPTGRGYTF	TGCAGCGTACCGACAGGTCGAGGCTACACCTTC